This T cell receptor (beta chain) was retrieved from a study of T-cell memory formation after mild COVID-19. Study-wide points: CD4+ bias marked clones expanding day 15 to 37, unlike balanced contracting clones. Cross-reactive memory apparently joined, as some responding clones appeared in pre-infection memory. Most CD4+ clones that shrank were in CM and EM, while CD8+ ones turned up in EMRA.

This clonotype was recorded a few times. Its antigen is as yet unknown. TCRdb independently ran MiXCR on the 5' RACE reads; one entry per CDR3 protein. Of 310,000 or so distinct CDR3 sequences in the sample, about 15% are singletons; the top ten hold around 23%. The receptor was derived from a man younger than 30 who had mild COVID-19 (a few samples of this study predate the infection). Cell type and time point are not known. Sequencing was performed on PBMCs or a T cell subset sorted from them (not recorded which).

The CDR3 protein is CASSQRQRVRSHNEQFF. Written as DNA, the CDR3 is TGTGCCAGCAGCCAGAGGCAGAGGGTGAGGTCCCACAATGAGCAGTTCTTC. The chain employs TRBV7-8 and TRBJ2-1; D may be TRBD2 (5 bases). V gave up 5 bases and J gave up 5 bases, with 22 bases separating them. The CDR3 spans 17 residues. Germline values: CDR1 SGHVS, CDR2 FQNEAQ.